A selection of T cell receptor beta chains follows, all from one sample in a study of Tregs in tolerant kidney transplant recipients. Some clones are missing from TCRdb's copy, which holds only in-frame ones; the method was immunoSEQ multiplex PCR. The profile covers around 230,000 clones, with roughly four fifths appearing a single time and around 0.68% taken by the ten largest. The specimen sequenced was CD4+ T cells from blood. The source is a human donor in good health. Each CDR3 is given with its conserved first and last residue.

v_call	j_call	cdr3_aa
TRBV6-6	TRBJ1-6	CASKFGVDSPLHF
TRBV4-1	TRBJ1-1	CASSVQWGNTEAFF
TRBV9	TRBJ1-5	CASSVGAGGYQPQHF
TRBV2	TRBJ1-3	CASTQGQGNTIYF
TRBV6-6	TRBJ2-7	CASRIDRGREQYF
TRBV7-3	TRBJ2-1	CASSLYKGQSYNEQFF
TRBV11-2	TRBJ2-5	CASSPTLARETQYF
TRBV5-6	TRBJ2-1	CASSLWGTHYNEQFF
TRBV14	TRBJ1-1	CASSPQGSSNTEAFF
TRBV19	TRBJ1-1	CASSIGGGNTEAFF
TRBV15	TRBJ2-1	CATSRAFMTGRITYNEQFF
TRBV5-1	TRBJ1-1	CASSPGTGVEAFF
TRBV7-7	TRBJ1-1	CASSLSRQGPLEAFF
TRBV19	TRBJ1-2	CASSLRRTGNYGYTF
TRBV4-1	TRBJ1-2	CASSLDRFSYGYTF
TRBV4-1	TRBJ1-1	CASSQEGTGETEAFF
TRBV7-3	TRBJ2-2	CASSRGQGSIAGELFF
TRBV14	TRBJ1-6	CATPGYGSSINSPLHF
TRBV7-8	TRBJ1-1	CASSSTGSSTEAFF
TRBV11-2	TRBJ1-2	CASSYGQAAAYGYTF
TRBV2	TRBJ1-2	CASRQDVSYGYTF
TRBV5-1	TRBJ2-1	CASSRENEQFF
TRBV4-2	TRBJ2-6	CASSQGEAGAGANVLTF
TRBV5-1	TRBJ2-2	CASSLGGWTGVIGELFF
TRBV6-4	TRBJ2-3	CASRRLAGATDTQYF
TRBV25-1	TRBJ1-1	CASSAYPEAFF
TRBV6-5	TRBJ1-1	CASSKYRGRGTEAFF
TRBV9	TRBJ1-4	CASSQGEEKEKLFF
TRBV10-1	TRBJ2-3	CASSGNSASTDTQYF
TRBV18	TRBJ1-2	CASSPDRGWGYTF
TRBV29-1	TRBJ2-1	CSVELLAGIYNEQFF
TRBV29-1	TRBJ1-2	CSVGGGATGVGYTF
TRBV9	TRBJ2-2	CASSVGPAYRNTGELFF
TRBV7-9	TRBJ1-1	CASSQSGGWSTEAFF
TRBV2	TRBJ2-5	CASSGLERETQYF
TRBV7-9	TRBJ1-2	CASSYSNYGYTF
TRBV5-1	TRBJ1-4	CASSLAGGKTVTNEKLFF
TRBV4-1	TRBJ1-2	CASSQDRQTANYGYTF
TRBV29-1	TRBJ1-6	CSVGDRGDSPLHF
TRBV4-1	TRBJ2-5	CASSQTQETQYF
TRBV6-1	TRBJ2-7	CASRGGLTYEQYF
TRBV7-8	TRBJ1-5	CASSLVVGGQPQHF
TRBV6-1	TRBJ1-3	CASSELLSSGNTIYF
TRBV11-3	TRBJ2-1	CASSPFRPSSYNEQFF